This T cell receptor (beta chain) is from a study of regulatory T cells in long-lasting Graves disease (TCRdb year 2021). About the study as a whole: In the newly diagnosed Graves' disease group, patients had been taking antithyroid drugs for less than 3 months. This study used TCR sequencing and RNA sequencing of peripheral blood to compare persistent Graves' disease patients against newly diagnosed Graves' disease patients. The study was conducted in China and was registered as a clinical trial. A total of about 33 samples were covered by TCR sequencing, comprising around 13 persistent and approximately 20 newly diagnosed Graves' disease patients.

This clonotype has a count of ten or more. Its antigen has not been determined. It has no much larger one-base neighbor in the sample; base qualities were not kept. General conclusions and limits of the study: The small sample size was acknowledged by the authors as a limitation that may reduce accuracy. A larger number of public clonotypes was shared among persistent patients (approximately 3,000) than among newly diagnosed patients (around 970). Only the TCR beta chain was sequenced and analyzed. Only peripheral blood was studied, because thyroid tissue, the primary lesion, was inaccessible. Compared with newly diagnosed patients, patients with persistent Graves' disease had lower TCR Shannon entropy and fewer highly expanded clones, which suggests clonal expansion.

Library construction relied on multiplex PCR. TCRdb shows the sequencer as Illumina HiSeq 4000. CDR3 regions were amplified by Arm-PCR with iRepertoire HTBI primers to construct TCR beta libraries. PCR products were gel purified before sequencing. The authors' analysis ran thus. A total of roughly 65 TRBV and 14 TRBJ segments were identified across samples and were used for gene usage analysis of CDR3 amino acid clonotypes. Filtered high-quality paired reads were merged into contigs using COPE and FqMerger. BLAST was used to align contigs to IMGT TRBV, TRBD and TRBJ reference genes, with CDR3 defined following IMGT. Clonotypes above 0.1% frequency were classified as highly expanded clones. Shannon entropy served as the measure of repertoire diversity, while the Gini coefficient captured V-J evenness. Public clonotypes were defined as clonotypes shared by more than one individual. The raw public data were reprocessed by TCRdb itself: fastp quality trimming at Q25, MiXCR clonotype calling, in-frame beta chains only. Every distinct CDR3 protein forms one entry, paired with its most common genes and DNA. In this record, the V and J calls reflect TCRdb's handling and not the investigators' own analysis. The sample table records 550,000 or so distinct CDR3 sequences; about 12% of these occur just once. Of the sample, roughly 9.3% is held by the ten largest clones.

Sample time point, as interpreted from the label and publication: newly diagnosed GD, antithyroid drugs for less than 3 months. RNA was extracted from PBMCs in TRIzol for both TCR sequencing and RNA sequencing. Graves' disease was diagnosed according to American Thyroid Association guidelines. Recruitment of patients was carried out at an endocrinology department in Xi'an, China. Each patient gave approximately 9.7 milliliters of peripheral blood, collected in an EDTA anticoagulant tube. Ficoll Paque Plus density gradient separation was used to isolate PBMCs, and no further T cell sorting was performed. An Agilent 2100 Bioanalyzer and agarose gel were used to check RNA quality, and a NanoDrop 2000 was used to measure RNA concentration. The sample was also reused in another study, on T cells in Graves' hyperthyroidism and ophthalmopathy. The second investigation adds: Graves' hyperthyroidism was defined as stable when no progression to ophthalmopathy occurred over 18 months of follow-up. Hyperthyroidism patients were aged 18 to 65 years and newly diagnosed, with disease duration of less than 2 months. Any patient with an uncontrolled infection, another autoimmune disease, pregnancy or lactation was excluded. Diagnoses were established on the basis of clinical symptoms, serum thyroxine and TRAb, thyroid ultrasound, and orbital computed tomography. The first round of RT-PCR for the TCR CDR3 was performed with the HTBI primer set and the Qiagen OneStep RT-PCR kit. Blood samples also contained most of the expanded thyroid clonotypes (frequency above 0.001), which suggests that blood repertoires may reflect thyroid immune responses. A 13 V-J signature model separated ophthalmopathy from stable hyperthyroidism, with approximately 87% sensitivity and roughly 82% specificity in cross-validation and 80%/75% in testing. During validation, the model predicted progression to ophthalmopathy a median of approximately 6 months ahead of onset, with more than 55% sensitivity and 72% to 85% specificity. A discovery cohort of about 100 patients, about 43 with Graves' ophthalmopathy and 55 to 65 with stable Graves' hyperthyroidism, was used to find distinguishing TCR V-J signatures. Whether ophthalmopathy could be predicted prospectively was tested in an independent validation cohort made up of fewer than 20 hyperthyroidism patients plus 17 patients who later progressed to ophthalmopathy. For training and testing, the 110 or so patients in the discovery cohort were randomly divided in a 7:3 ratio. Thyroid tissue and blood T-cell repertoires from roughly six Graves' hyperthyroidism patients were also compared in the study. Once sampling was done, hyperthyroidism patients were given methimazole at a starting dose of 30 mg daily, whereas ophthalmopathy patients were given high-dose intravenous methylprednisolone. A second multiplex PCR round built the libraries, followed by size selection and purification. Sequencing of the libraries was done on an Illumina HiSeq2000 using paired-end 100 bp reads. SOAPnuke was used to process the raw data, throwing out any read that contained adapters or uncalled bases, had a mean Phred below 15, or lacked an exact constant-primer or identifier match. COPE v1.2.5 was used to merge the high-quality paired reads, and each unique nucleotide sequence was defined as a clonotype. Clonotypes were aligned to IMGT TRBV, TRBD and TRBJ reference segments using MiTCR v1.1. Analysis was restricted to V-J combinations with a frequency above 0.0001, which covered roughly 99% of repertoires. The TCS score was defined as the ratio of F50 (clonal expansion) to E x V (chaos), calculated using BLOSUM62-based TCRdist between CDR3 peptides within each V-J. Welch's t-statistics and random forest reduced just over 500 V-J features to 13, which were used in a naive Bayes classifier (R e1071). Sample size was not statistically predetermined, and investigators were not blinded to group allocation. According to the paper, TCR Vbeta CDR3 sequencing was carried out on over 130 peripheral blood samples, which came from approximately 43 ophthalmopathy, around 75 hyperthyroidism and roughly 17 progressor patients.

The material sequenced was peripheral blood mononuclear cells (PBMCs), taken at new diagnosis, from a patient treated with antithyroid drugs. The TCR was taken from a woman in her twenties or thirties with Graves disease. Donor details come from another sample of the same person, matched by shared clones.

For the CDR3, the sequence is CASSFGQGSYNEQFF. The nucleotide sequence reads TGTGCCAGCAGCTTCGGACAGGGCTCGTACAATGAGCAGTTCTTC. This sequence uses TRBV11-2 and TRBJ2-1; 8 central nucleotides agree with TRBD1. Relative to germline, V is missing 3 bases and J is missing 4 bases, with 5 bases of the junction outside any gene match. CDR1 and CDR2, per the germline V gene, are SGHAT and FQNNGV. Its CDR3 holds 15 amino acids, cysteine through phenylalanine. The only DNA kept is the CDR3, 45 bases in frame from the first base.